The entry below describes one T cell receptor beta chain. Its antigen is unknown. Vbeta (60) and Jbeta (13) primers were used in the PCR. Sequenced by immunoSEQ multiplex PCR; TCRdb stores in-frame clones only, minus some. The sample table includes around 130,000 clones. Likely unrecorded immune exposures existed in these nominally healthy donors. This sample is drawn from a study of cytomegalovirus exposure and HLA in healthy donors. Study overall: Among the approximately 420 donors who were genotyped, about 86% fell in the genetic ancestry cluster that is associated with self-reported Caucasian donors. Study-level points and caveats: Later analysis showed most CMV-associated TCR beta chains appearing HLA-restricted.

The sequence was collected from a woman aged 60-70 years in good health and CMV-seronegative. Sequenced sample: PBMCs.

CDR3 DNA sequence: TGCGCCAGCAGCTTGGAGGGGGGGACAGAGACCCAGTACTTC. Translation: CASSLEGGTETQYF. This chain uses TRBV5-1 with TRBJ2-5; possibly TRBD2 for D (7 bases). Trimming took 0 bases from V and 4 from J, leaving 10 bases between them. CDR3 length: 14 residues. The germline V gene has CDR1 SGHRS and CDR2 YFSETQ. Full variable domain (rest looked up from reference TRBV5-1 and TRBJ2-5): KAGVTQTPRYLIKTRGQQVTLSCSPISGHRSVSWYQQTPGQGLQFLFEYFSETQRNKGNFPGRFSGRQFSNSRSEMNVSTLELGDSALYLCASSLEGGTETQYFGPGTRLLVL.